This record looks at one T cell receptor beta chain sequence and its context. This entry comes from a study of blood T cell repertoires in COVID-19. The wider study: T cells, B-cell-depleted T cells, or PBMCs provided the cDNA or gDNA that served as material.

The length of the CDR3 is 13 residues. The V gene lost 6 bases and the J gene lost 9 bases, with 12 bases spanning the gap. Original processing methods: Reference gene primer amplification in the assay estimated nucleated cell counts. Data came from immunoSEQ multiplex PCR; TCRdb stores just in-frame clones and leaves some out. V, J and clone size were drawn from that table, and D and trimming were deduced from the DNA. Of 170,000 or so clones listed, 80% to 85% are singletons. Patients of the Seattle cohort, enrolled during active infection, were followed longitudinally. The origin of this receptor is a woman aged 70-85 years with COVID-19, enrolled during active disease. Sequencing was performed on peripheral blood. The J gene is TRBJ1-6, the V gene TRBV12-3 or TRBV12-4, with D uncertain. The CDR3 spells CASRPSPGSPLHF. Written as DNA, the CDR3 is TGTGCCAGCAGGCCATCCCCAGGTTCACCCCTCCACTTT.